The 10 T cell receptor beta chains below all came from one sample that was sequenced in a study of T cell responses to AZD1222 COVID-19 vaccine. Assay: immunoSEQ multiplex PCR; the TCRdb copy retains only in-frame clones and omits some. Of about 110,000 clones listed, around nine tenths are singletons. This material consisted of peripheral blood, taken on day 0 of AZD1222 vaccination. Source of these receptors: an adult in good health.

This chain uses TRBV2 with TRBJ2-1; TRBD2 aligns across 11 bases. V lost 4 bases, J lost 7 bases, and 6 bases stayed unmatched. The germline CDR1 and CDR2 sequences are SNHLY and FYNNEI. This CDR3 comprises 15 residues. Written as DNA, the CDR3 is TGTGCCAGCAGTGCCTTGGGACTAGCGGCTAATGAGCAGTTCTTC. Translating gives CASSALGLAANEQFF.

The chain has TRBV3-1 (or the pseudogene TRBV3-2) and TRBJ1-6; the match to TRBD1 covers 7 bases. The CDR3 is 14 residues long. Germline V gene lookup returns CDR1 LGHDT and CDR2 YNNKEL (reference sequence). Losses at the gene ends were 6 bases for V and 8 bases for J; bases not matched to a gene: 7. CDR3 DNA sequence: TGTGCCAGCAGGGAGACAGGGAGGGATTCACCCCTCCACTTT. It codes for CASRETGRDSPLHF.

This chain links TRBV7-2 with TRBJ2-3; D is tentatively TRBD1 or TRBD2 (5 bases each). Germline CDR1 is SGHTA and CDR2 is FQGNSA. The V and J ends lost 5 bases and 0 bases respectively, with 15 bases between them. The CDR3 length is 16 residues. CDR3 coding DNA: TGTGCCAGCAGCATAACCGGGACGGTTAGCACAGATACGCAGTATTTT. Translating it yields CASSITGTVSTDTQYF.

This clone was seen only a few times. The V gene is TRBV20-1, the J gene TRBJ2-7, with D unresolved. Trimming took 2 bases from V and 9 from J, leaving 11 bases between them. The germline V gene encodes CDR1 DFQATT and CDR2 SNEGSKA (reference sequence). The length of the CDR3 is 11 residues. Here the CDR3 DNA reads TGCAGTGCTAGAAGACGTTCGAGGCAGTACTTC. Translating it yields CSARRRSRQYF.

The chain has TRBV7-8 and TRBJ1-3; the match to TRBD1 covers 7 bases. Germline CDR1 reads SGHVS; CDR2 reads FQNEAQ. The CDR3 is made up of 18 amino acids. The trim removed 0 bases at V and 2 bases at J, leaving 10 bases unmatched. The CDR3 region is CASSLALRQGKAGNTIYF. DNA for the CDR3: TGTGCCAGCAGCTTAGCGCTCAGACAGGGTAAAGCTGGAAACACCATATATTTT. The whole variable domain, remainder taken from reference TRBV7-8 and TRBJ1-3, is GAGVSQSPRYKVAKRGQDVALRCDPISGHVSLFWYQQALGQGPEFLTYFQNEAQLDKSGLPSDRFFAERPEGSVSTLKIQRTQQEDSAVYLCASSLALRQGKAGNTIYFGEGSWLTVV.

The chain employs TRBV5-4 and TRBJ2-1; 9 positions match TRBD2. CDR3 length: 15 amino acids. The junction had 8 bases not matched to a gene; V was cut back by 6 bases and J by 4 bases. In germline, CDR1 is SGHNT, CDR2 YYREEE (reference sequence). This CDR3 reads CASTRGRGGYNEQFF. The CDR3, as DNA: TGTGCCAGCACACGAGGGCGGGGGGGTTACAATGAGCAGTTCTTC.

This clone was seen only once. The chain has TRBV2 and TRBJ1-1; D possibly corresponds to TRBD1 (5 bases). Germline values: CDR1 SNHLY, CDR2 FYNNEI. The V end lost 2 bases, the J end lost 0 bases, and 13 bases lay between the germline ends. There are 16 residues in the CDR3. CDR3 coding DNA: TGTGCCAGCAGTGAATATGGGGCAGGGTTGAACACTGAAGCTTTCTTT. It translates to CASSEYGAGLNTEAFF.

The rearrangement uses TRBV5-1 and TRBJ2-1; 13 bases are a match to TRBD2. This CDR3 comprises 15 residues. From germline, CDR1 is SGHRS and CDR2 YFSETQ. Losses at the gene ends were 3 bases for V and 7 bases for J; bases not matched to a gene: 4. The CDR3 DNA reads as TGCGCCAGCAGCTCGCGGACTAGCGGGAGAAATGAGCAGTTCTTC. Protein: CASSSRTSGRNEQFF.

The chain has TRBV12-3 or TRBV12-4 and TRBJ2-3, with D unresolved. This CDR3 comprises 13 residues. Trimming removed 3 bases at V and 2 bases at J, with 6 bases between. CDR3 sequence: CASSLSFTDTQYF. CDR3 sequence (DNA): TGTGCCAGCAGTTTGTCCTTCACAGATACGCAGTATTTT.

In nucleotides, the CDR3 is TGTGCCAGCAGCCAAGGGAGGACGGGGATCAATGAGCAGTTCTTC. The encoded protein is CASSQGRTGINEQFF. The genes are TRBV3-1 (or the pseudogene TRBV3-2) and TRBJ2-1; tentatively, D is TRBD2 (5 bases). Per the germline V gene, CDR1 is LGHDT and CDR2 is YNNKEL (reference sequence). The CDR3 is 15 amino acids. V dropped 1 base and J dropped 6 bases, with 13 bases sitting between them.